This T cell receptor beta chain was documented in a study of T cells in Graves' hyperthyroidism and ophthalmopathy. With regard to this clonotype: A much larger clone sits a single nucleotide away, making a read error possible.

The source material, RNA transcripts, was used to amplify TCR beta CDR3 regions. Using the HTBI primer set, a first-round RT-PCR was run on the TCR CDR3. TCRdb analysed the multiplex PCR reads with MiXCR anew, one entry per CDR3 protein. The sample holds 300,000 to 400,000 distinct CDR3 sequences; about 15% are singletons and the top ten take around 23%. V gave up 5 bases and J gave up 0 bases; unmatched junction bases: 8. In germline, CDR1 is LNHDA, CDR2 SQIVND (reference sequence). The CDR3 extends over 16 amino acids. Stable disease denoted Graves' hyperthyroidism without ophthalmopathy progression within 18 months. Hyperthyroidism had been newly diagnosed in patients aged 18 to 65, and its duration was under 2 months.

This receptor was obtained from a woman younger than 45 with Graves' hyperthyroidism. The chain is built from TRBV19 and TRBJ1-1, with 8 bases lining up with TRBD1. Sequenced input: blood. This chain's CDR3 is CASSEGQVSMNTEAFF. CDR3 bases: TGTGCCAGTAGTGAGGGACAGGTCTCTATGAACACTGAAGCTTTCTTT. Based on the CDR3 plus reference TRBV19 and TRBJ1-1, the full variable domain is DGGITQSPKYLFRKEGQNVTLSCEQNLNHDAMYWYRQDPGQGLRLIYYSQIVNDFQKGDIAEGYSVSREKKESFPLTVTSAQKNPTAFYLCASSEGQVSMNTEAFFGQGTRLTVV.